The present TCR beta chain was sequenced within a study of cytomegalovirus exposure and HLA in healthy donors. There are a few counts of this clone. The CDR3 runs to 15 residues. Germline V gene lookup returns CDR1 SGHNT and CDR2 YYREEE (reference sequence). V gave up 5 bases and J gave up 3 bases, with 16 bases separating them. Amplification used 60 Vbeta primers and 13 Jbeta primers. The data were produced by immunoSEQ multiplex PCR, yet TCRdb's version contains in-frame clones alone and is incomplete. The table has 160,000 or so clones, roughly three quarters seen once; the top ten hold about 9.5%.

The sample taken for sequencing was PBMCs. J is TRBJ2-3 and V is TRBV5-4, with D possibly being TRBD1 (8 bases). This clonotype originated in a man aged 18 to 35 in good health and CMV-seropositive. CDR3 residues: CASSPTGGGTDTQYF. CDR3 coding DNA: TGTGCCAGCAGTCCTACAGGGGGAGGGACAGATACGCAGTATTTT.